Below, one T cell receptor (beta chain) is given with its context. As yet, its antigen is unknown. The whole isolated RNA underwent reverse transcription, so sequencing captured expressed TCRB transcripts. Reads from naive, central memory and regulatory T cell samples averaged roughly 3.6 million. Clones were read by immunoSEQ multiplex PCR, and TCRdb kept only the in-frame ones, dropping some. Among a few hundred thousand clones, over 11% were seen once, and the ten largest hold almost 0.02%. This entry comes from a study of beta chain features in type 1 diabetes. Study results and caveats: The study found that naive, central memory and Treg TCRB repertoires appeared more similar in patients than in healthy donors. PCR could preferentially amplify shorter templates, alike in patients and controls. All four CD4+ subsets from Type 1 diabetes patients carried moderately but significantly shorter TCRB CDR3s. Junctions at VDJ sites from type 1 diabetes patients had fewer insertions and more deletions.

Germline V gene lookup returns CDR1 MGHDK and CDR2 SYGVNS. The V and J ends lost 1 base and 0 bases respectively, with 10 bases between them. CDR3 length: 16 residues. The chain uses TRBV25-1 and TRBJ1-5; D possibly corresponds to TRBD1 (5 bases). Sequencing was performed on naive CD4+ T cells from blood. The sequence was obtained from a man aged 25 to 40 with type 1 diabetes. CDR3 bases: TGTGCCAGCAGTGAATCGCGGCAGGGTAGCAATCAGCCCCAGCATTTT. Its translation is CASSESRQGSNQPQHF.